These T cell receptor beta chains were read from a single sample in a study of a mutant IDH1 vaccine in newly diagnosed glioma. For these TCRs, the target antigens are not known. Measured with immunoSEQ multiplex PCR; TCRdb has only the in-frame clones, and not every one. The sample yields 25,000 to 35,000 clones, roughly 90% seen once. Specimen: PBMCs, collected from a glioma patient whose treatment included an IDH1 peptide vaccine. Source of these receptors: a man aged 35-49 years with glioma. Both conserved end residues are trimmed from each CDR3. The D gene is left open where the match is weak. Not all rows give a size; the values are once, few, many and, for expanded clones, a class.

TRBJ2-1,few,TRBD2,TRBV4-2,ASSQDAGGYNEQF
TRBJ2-7,.,TRBD2,TRBV18,ASSPSGNYEQY
TRBJ2-2,.,.,TRBV28,ASSQSPGGITGELF
TRBJ1-5,few,.,TRBV28,ASSRPGTKDQPQH
TRBJ1-5,.,.,TRBV4-3,ASSQGGNQPQH
TRBJ2-5,.,TRBD2,TRBV11-3,ASSLRLADQETQY
TRBJ1-2,.,.,TRBV11-1,ASSLGGRDGYT
TRBJ1-2,once,.,TRBV9,ASSVLLYGYT
TRBJ1-1,.,.,TRBV18,ASSPRPGVDTEAF
TRBJ2-7,.,TRBD1,TRBV4-3,ASSQDWSVQGEEQY
TRBJ1-5,.,TRBD1,TRBV19,ASRGTGTQH
TRBJ1-1,.,TRBD1,TRBV7-2,ASRLTGDTEAF
TRBJ2-5,.,.,TRBV28,ATEMGGPQETQY
TRBJ2-2,.,.,TRBV28,ASGGHTNTGELF
TRBJ1-6,.,.,TRBV11-2,ASSRPNSPLH
TRBJ1-2,once,.,TRBV5-4,ASSLVGTDGYT
TRBJ2-5,.,.,TRBV5-6,ASSLLEYQETQY
TRBJ2-5,.,.,TRBV7-7,ASSLGGDRYQETQY
TRBJ1-4,.,.,TRBV9,ASSVGLVANEKLF
TRBJ2-1,.,.,TRBV27,ASSFQLAGYYNEQF
TRBJ1-6,.,.,TRBV6-1,ASSDIYGGGQNSPLH
TRBJ1-1,few,.,TRBV2,ASSDHGRATEAF
TRBJ2-4,.,.,TRBV27,ASSPVGGGLKNIQY
TRBJ2-3,.,.,TRBV28,ASSLRGGRYSDTQY
TRBJ2-6,.,.,TRBV5-4,ASSLWSVSGANVLT
TRBJ2-1,.,TRBD2,TRBV27,ASSSGTSSYNEQF
TRBJ1-2,.,TRBD1,TRBV6-1,ASSERGGSSYGYT
TRBJ1-5,.,.,TRBV28,ASSSLRVGNQPQH
TRBJ2-1,.,.,TRBV4-3,ASSPSLVSSYNEQF
TRBJ1-3,.,.,TRBV4-2,ASSQDPPRTSGNTIY
TRBJ1-5,.,TRBD1,TRBV10-3,AISESGDRVSNQPQH
TRBJ2-1,.,TRBD1,TRBV27,ASRERQGWYNEQF
TRBJ2-1,.,.,TRBV29-1,SVETGVRTVRDREQF
TRBJ1-2,.,.,TRBV4-2,ASSQDEELVNYGYT
TRBJ2-2,.,TRBD2,TRBV11-3,ASRLAGGTGELF
TRBJ1-1,once,.,TRBV5-4,ASSSRGNTEAF
TRBJ1-1,.,.,TRBV19,ASTKGRGIYAMNTEAF
TRBJ1-1,.,.,TRBV27,ASSNIRRVPTEAF
TRBJ2-4,.,.,TRBV29-1,SVARAAKNIQY
TRBJ2-5,.,.,TRBV28,ASSFEDAPGETQY
TRBJ2-2,.,.,TRBV19,ASSSGWAGELF
TRBJ1-1,.,.,TRBV6-6,ASSYAAMNTEAF
TRBJ1-3,.,.,TRBV30,AWSPGQGNGDTIY